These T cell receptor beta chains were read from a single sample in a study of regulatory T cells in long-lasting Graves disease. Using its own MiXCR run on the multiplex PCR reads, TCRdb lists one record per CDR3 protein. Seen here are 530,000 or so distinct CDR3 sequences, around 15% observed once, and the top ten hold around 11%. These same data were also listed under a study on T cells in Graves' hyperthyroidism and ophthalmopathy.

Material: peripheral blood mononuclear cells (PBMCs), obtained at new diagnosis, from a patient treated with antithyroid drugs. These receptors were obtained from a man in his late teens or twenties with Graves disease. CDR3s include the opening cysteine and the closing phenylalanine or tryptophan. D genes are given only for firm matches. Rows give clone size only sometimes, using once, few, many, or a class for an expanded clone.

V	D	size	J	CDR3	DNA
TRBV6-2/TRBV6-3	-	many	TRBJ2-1	CASTIRDTPYNEQFF	TGTGCCAGCACTATCCGGGACACCCCTTACAATGAGCAGTTCTTC
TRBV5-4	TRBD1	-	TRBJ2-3	CASSLPGQGAGDTQYF	TGTGCCAGCAGCTTACCGGGACAGGGGGCTGGGGATACGCAGTATTTT
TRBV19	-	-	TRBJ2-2	CASSDPEGPGTGELFF	TGTGCCAGTAGTGATCCGGAAGGGCCGGGAACCGGGGAGCTGTTTTTT
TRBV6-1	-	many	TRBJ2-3	CASSLTGLTDTQYF	TGTGCCAGCAGCCTTACAGGGTTGACAGATACGCAGTATTTT
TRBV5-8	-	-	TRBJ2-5	CASSLGRDSETQYF	TGTGCCAGCAGCTTGGGGAGGGACTCGGAGACCCAGTACTTC
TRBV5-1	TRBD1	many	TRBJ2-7	CASSLEGDRLQYF	TGCGCCAGCAGCTTGGAGGGGGACAGGCTACAGTACTTC
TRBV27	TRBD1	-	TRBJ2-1	CASSFGTEPVNEQFF	TGTGCCAGCAGTTTTGGGACAGAGCCGGTTAATGAGCAGTTCTTC
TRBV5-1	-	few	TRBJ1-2	CASSFQGDYGYTF	TGCGCCAGCAGTTTCCAAGGTGACTATGGCTACACCTTC
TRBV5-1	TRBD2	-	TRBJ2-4	CASSDGTSGRRGDIQYF	TGCGCCAGCAGCGACGGGACTAGCGGGAGGAGGGGGGACATTCAGTACTTC
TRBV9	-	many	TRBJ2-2	CASSELVGPTGELFF	TGTGCCAGCAGCGAGTTAGTCGGGCCGACCGGGGAGCTGTTTTTT
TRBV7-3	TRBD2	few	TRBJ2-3	CASSLRTVAGVPDTQYF	TGTGCCAGCAGCTTAAGGACTGTGGCGGGAGTGCCCGATACGCAGTATTTT
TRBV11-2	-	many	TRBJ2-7	CASSLGDSQLYEQYF	TGTGCCAGCAGCTTAGGTGACAGTCAACTCTACGAGCAGTACTTC
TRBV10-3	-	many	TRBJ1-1	CAIRENRETEAFF	TGTGCCATCAGGGAAAACAGGGAAACTGAAGCTTTCTTT
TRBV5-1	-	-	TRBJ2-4	CASSIGGLAKNIQYF	TGCGCCAGCAGTATAGGGGGACTTGCCAAAAACATTCAGTACTTC
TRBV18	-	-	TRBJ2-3	CASSPEVTDTQYF	TGTGCCAGCTCACCAGAGGTTACAGATACGCAGTATTTT
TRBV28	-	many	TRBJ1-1	CASSLPGTEAFF	TGTGCCAGCAGTTTGCCCGGTACTGAAGCTTTCTTT
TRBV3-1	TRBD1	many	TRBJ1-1	CASSQVPGQGRGGMNTEAFF	TGTGCCAGCAGCCAAGTTCCGGGACAGGGCCGAGGTGGTATGAACACTGAAGCTTTCTTT
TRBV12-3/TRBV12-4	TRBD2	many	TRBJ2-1	CASRTSGRYEQFF	TGTGCCAGCAGAACTAGCGGGAGGTATGAGCAGTTCTTC
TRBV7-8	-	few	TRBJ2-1	CASSPSGGKGGEQFF	TGTGCCAGCAGCCCCAGCGGCGGGAAAGGGGGGGAGCAGTTCTTC
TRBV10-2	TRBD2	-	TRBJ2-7	CASSEGTSEEEEQYF	TGCGCCAGCAGTGAGGGGACTAGCGAGGAGGAGGAGCAGTACTTC
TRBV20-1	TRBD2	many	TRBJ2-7	CSALAGGDEQYF	TGCAGTGCGCTGGCGGGAGGGGACGAGCAGTACTTC
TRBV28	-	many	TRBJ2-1	CASKEGTGEQFF	TGTGCCAGCAAGGAAGGGACGGGGGAGCAGTTCTTC